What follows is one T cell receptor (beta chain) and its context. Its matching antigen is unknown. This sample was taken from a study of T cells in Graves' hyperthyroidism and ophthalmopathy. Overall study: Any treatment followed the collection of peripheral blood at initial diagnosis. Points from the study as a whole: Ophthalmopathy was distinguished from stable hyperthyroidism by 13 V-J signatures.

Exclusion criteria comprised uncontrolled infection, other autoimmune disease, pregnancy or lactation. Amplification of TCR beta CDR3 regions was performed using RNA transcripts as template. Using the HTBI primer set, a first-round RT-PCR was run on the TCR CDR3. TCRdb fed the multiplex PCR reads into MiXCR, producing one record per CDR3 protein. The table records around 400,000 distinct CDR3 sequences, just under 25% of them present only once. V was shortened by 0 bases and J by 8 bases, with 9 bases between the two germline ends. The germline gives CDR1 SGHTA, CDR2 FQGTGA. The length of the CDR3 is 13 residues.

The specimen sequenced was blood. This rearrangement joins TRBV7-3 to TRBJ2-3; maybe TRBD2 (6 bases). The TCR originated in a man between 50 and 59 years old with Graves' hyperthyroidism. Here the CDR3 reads CASSLTLAGTQYF. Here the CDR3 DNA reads TGTGCCAGCAGCTTAACACTAGCCGGTACGCAGTATTTT.